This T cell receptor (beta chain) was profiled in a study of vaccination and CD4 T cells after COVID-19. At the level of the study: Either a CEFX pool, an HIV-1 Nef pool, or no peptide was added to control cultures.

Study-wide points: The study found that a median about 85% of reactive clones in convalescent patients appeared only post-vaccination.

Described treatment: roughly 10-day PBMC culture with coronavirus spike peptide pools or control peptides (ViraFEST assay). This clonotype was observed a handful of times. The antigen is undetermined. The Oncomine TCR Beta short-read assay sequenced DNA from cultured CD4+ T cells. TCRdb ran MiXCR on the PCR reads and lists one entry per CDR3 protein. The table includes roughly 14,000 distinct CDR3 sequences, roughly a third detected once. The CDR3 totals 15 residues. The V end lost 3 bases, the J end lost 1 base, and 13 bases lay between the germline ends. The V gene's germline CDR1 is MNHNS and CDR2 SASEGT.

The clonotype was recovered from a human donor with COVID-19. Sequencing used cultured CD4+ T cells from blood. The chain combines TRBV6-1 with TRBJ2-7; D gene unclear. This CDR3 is CASSDFWGKSYEQYF. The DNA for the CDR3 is TGTGCCAGCAGTGATTTTTGGGGAAAATCCTACGAGCAGTACTTC.